This T cell receptor beta chain came from a study of control samples from healthy donors and cancer patients. Sequencing used immunoSEQ multiplex PCR; TCRdb keeps in-frame clones, though not all of them. Of approximately 130,000 clones in the sample, about nine tenths were seen once. CDR3 length: 15 amino acids. Germline assignment: CDR1 SGHAT and CDR2 FQDESV (reference sequence). V lost 4 bases and J 0 bases, leaving 9 bases between the germline ends. Specimen: blood. This sequence originates from a middle-aged man in good health. The chain links TRBV11-1 to TRBJ1-4, with D perhaps TRBD1 (5 bases). The CDR3 nucleotides read TGTGCCAGCAGCTCAGGGCGGACAACTAATGAAAAACTGTTTTTT. Its protein is CASSSGRTTNEKLFF.